This record looks at one TCR beta chain sequence and its context. Under the authors' procedure: Quantification of nucleated cells was approximated via reference gene primer amplification. Sequencing used immunoSEQ multiplex PCR; TCRdb keeps in-frame clones, though not all of them. V, J and clone size derive from that table, while D and trimming were established from the DNA sequence. Here the sample spans over 85,000 clones, roughly 84% being singletons. This record belongs to a study of blood T cell repertoires in COVID-19. Turning to the study itself: Samples came from the United States, Italy and Spain, spanning acute and convalescent COVID-19. Nucleic acid was either cDNA or gDNA, and it came from T cells, B-cell-depleted T cells, or PBMCs.

The CDR3 is 18 amino acids. Germline V CDR1 and CDR2: SGHTA, FQGNSA. V was pared by 6 bases and J by 2 bases, with 16 bases of the junction left unmatched. This TCR was recovered from a woman at least 80 years old with acute or convalescent COVID-19. The sample taken for sequencing was peripheral blood. The chain recombines TRBV7-2 with TRBJ2-4; 7 nucleotides line up with TRBD1. As DNA, the CDR3 is TGTGCCAGCAGTCTAGGGGGCGGGCGTTCCTTTCCCAAAAACATTCAGTACTTC. Translation gives CASSLGGGRSFPKNIQYF.